The clone carrying this T cell receptor beta chain has ten or more counts. Its antigen is not known. The sample originates from a study of identical twins. Overall study findings and caveats: Partial confounding of zero-insertion analyses by invariant MAIT and iNKT cells was possible.

A universal primer binding site was introduced by template switching. The final cDNA contained unique molecular identifiers. TCRdb redid the calling of the 5' RACE reads with MiXCR, one entry per CDR3 protein. The sample records hundreds of thousands of distinct CDR3 sequences, 6.5% to 8.5% being singletons. This CDR3 comprises 14 residues. The V gene end was trimmed by 6 bases and the J gene end by 0 bases; junction bases not matched to a gene: 2. In germline, CDR1 is SQVTM, CDR2 ANQGSEA. These data also formed part of another study, on yellow fever vaccine responses in identical twins.

Sequencing was performed on memory (CD45RO+) T cells sorted from blood. The rearrangement joins TRBV29-1 to TRBJ2-2; 9 bases agree with TRBD2. The TCR was taken from a woman between 18 and 29 years old in good health. In nucleotides, the CDR3 is TGCAGCGTACGGACTAGCGCGAACACCGGGGAGCTGTTTTTT. It translates to CSVRTSANTGELFF.